This is a list of T cell receptor beta chains from one sample in a study of cytomegalovirus exposure and HLA in healthy donors. TCRdb's table, derived via immunoSEQ multiplex PCR, lists solely in-frame clones and lacks some. The sample holds under 150,000 clones; about nine tenths are singletons and the top ten take under 3%. Sequencing used PBMCs. Receptor source: a young man in good health and CMV-seronegative. Both conserved end residues are part of each CDR3. The D gene is left open where the match is weak. For some rows the clone size is stated as once, few or many, or as a class when expanded; others skip it.

D gene: -; clone size: -; V gene: TRBV30; J gene: TRBJ2-7; CDR3 DNA: TGTGCCGGGTACAACGGGAACTTCTACGAGCAGTACTTC; CDR3 protein: CAGYNGNFYEQYF
D gene: -; clone size: -; V gene: TRBV7-9; J gene: TRBJ2-5; CDR3 DNA: TGTGCCAGCAGAGAAGGGGGTCGGCAAGAGACCCAGTACTTC; CDR3 protein: CASREGGRQETQYF
D gene: -; clone size: -; V gene: TRBV28; J gene: TRBJ1-1; CDR3 DNA: TGTGCCAGCAGCAAAGCGTCACAGGCCGCCGAAGCTTTCTTT; CDR3 protein: CASSKASQAAEAFF
D gene: -; clone size: -; V gene: TRBV19; J gene: TRBJ1-3; CDR3 DNA: TGTGCCAGTAGTCCTGGCGGTGGCACCATATATTTT; CDR3 protein: CASSPGGGTIYF
D gene: -; clone size: -; V gene: TRBV4-1; J gene: TRBJ1-2; CDR3 DNA: TGCGCCAGCAGCCAAGACCTAACAGGGTCTTATGGCTACACCTTC; CDR3 protein: CASSQDLTGSYGYTF
D gene: TRBD2; clone size: -; V gene: TRBV18; J gene: TRBJ2-5; CDR3 DNA: TGTGCCAGCTCACTCCGCGTAGCGGGGGGGCGAGAGACCCAGTACTTC; CDR3 protein: CASSLRVAGGRETQYF
D gene: TRBD2; clone size: -; V gene: TRBV28; J gene: TRBJ2-7; CDR3 DNA: TGTGCCAGCATTCGGGGGGGGCCAGGAGGGTTATACGAGCAGTACTTC; CDR3 protein: CASIRGGPGGLYEQYF
D gene: -; clone size: -; V gene: TRBV5-1; J gene: TRBJ1-5; CDR3 DNA: TGCGCCAGCAGCGTCGAGGGCAATCAGCCCCAGCATTTT; CDR3 protein: CASSVEGNQPQHF
D gene: TRBD1; clone size: -; V gene: TRBV29-1; J gene: TRBJ1-1; CDR3 DNA: TGCAGCGTGCCTAGGGACAGCCGCTATGAAGCTTTCTTT; CDR3 protein: CSVPRDSRYEAFF
D gene: TRBD1; clone size: -; V gene: TRBV27; J gene: TRBJ1-5; CDR3 DNA: TGTGCCAGCAGCCCCGACAGGGGAAACAATCAGCCCCAGCATTTT; CDR3 protein: CASSPDRGNNQPQHF
D gene: -; clone size: -; V gene: TRBV14; J gene: TRBJ2-1; CDR3 DNA: TGTGCCAGCAGCCAAGAAGGCAGGGGAAGCTCCTACAATGAGCAGTTCTTC; CDR3 protein: CASSQEGRGSSYNEQFF
D gene: TRBD1; clone size: -; V gene: TRBV18; J gene: TRBJ2-4; CDR3 DNA: TGTGCCAGCTCAACGCCAGGGGGCTCGGACATTCAGTACTTC; CDR3 protein: CASSTPGGSDIQYF
D gene: TRBD1; clone size: -; V gene: TRBV27; J gene: TRBJ2-5; CDR3 DNA: TGTGCCAGCAGTTTAGGACAGGGCGGGGAGACCCAGTACTTC; CDR3 protein: CASSLGQGGETQYF
D gene: -; clone size: few; V gene: TRBV5-4; J gene: TRBJ1-4; CDR3 DNA: TGTGCCAGCATCCCGGGACTGCCAGAAAAACTGTTTTTT; CDR3 protein: CASIPGLPEKLFF
D gene: TRBD1; clone size: -; V gene: TRBV5-8; J gene: TRBJ1-4; CDR3 DNA: TGTGCCAGCAGCTCACCCGGGACAGGGGAAAAACTGTTTTTT; CDR3 protein: CASSSPGTGEKLFF
D gene: TRBD1; clone size: -; V gene: TRBV2; J gene: TRBJ2-2; CDR3 DNA: TGTGCCAGCAGTGGACAGGGTACGACCGGGGAGCTGTTTTTT; CDR3 protein: CASSGQGTTGELFF
D gene: TRBD1; clone size: -; V gene: TRBV25-1; J gene: TRBJ2-1; CDR3 DNA: TGTGCCAGCAGGCAGGGGGCTGTCGATGAGCAGTTCTTC; CDR3 protein: CASRQGAVDEQFF
D gene: TRBD1; clone size: -; V gene: TRBV5-1; J gene: TRBJ2-7; CDR3 DNA: TGCGCCAGCAGCACCGGACAGGGAGGACTTTACTTC; CDR3 protein: CASSTGQGGLYF
D gene: -; clone size: -; V gene: TRBV28; J gene: TRBJ1-5; CDR3 DNA: TGTGCCAGCAGTCCACCAACCTCGGGTAGCAATCAGCCCCAGCATTTT; CDR3 protein: CASSPPTSGSNQPQHF
D gene: TRBD1; clone size: -; V gene: TRBV5-1; J gene: TRBJ2-1; CDR3 DNA: TGCGCCAGCAGCACGCCGGGACAGGAGCACAATGAGCAGTTCTTC; CDR3 protein: CASSTPGQEHNEQFF
D gene: TRBD1; clone size: -; V gene: TRBV7-8; J gene: TRBJ1-2; CDR3 DNA: TGTGCCAGCAGCTTAGGGGACAGGGGAGCCTATGGCTACACCTTC; CDR3 protein: CASSLGDRGAYGYTF
D gene: TRBD1; clone size: -; V gene: TRBV23-1; J gene: TRBJ2-3; CDR3 DNA: TGCGCCAGCAGTCACCGGGACAGGGACACAGATACGCAGTATTTT; CDR3 protein: CASSHRDRDTDTQYF
D gene: TRBD2; clone size: few; V gene: TRBV6-6; J gene: TRBJ2-5; CDR3 DNA: TGTGCCAGCACCGGACTAGCGGGAGTTGAGACCCAGTACTTC; CDR3 protein: CASTGLAGVETQYF
D gene: TRBD1; clone size: -; V gene: TRBV19; J gene: TRBJ2-3; CDR3 DNA: TGTGCCAGCCGAGACAGGGTAACAGATACGCAGTATTTT; CDR3 protein: CASRDRVTDTQYF
D gene: TRBD1; clone size: -; V gene: TRBV27; J gene: TRBJ2-5; CDR3 DNA: TGTGCCAGCAGTCGAGGAGGACAGGTCCAAGAGACCCAGTACTTC; CDR3 protein: CASSRGGQVQETQYF
D gene: -; clone size: -; V gene: TRBV7-9; J gene: TRBJ2-3; CDR3 DNA: TGTGCCAGCACCCTCGGGTTAGATACGCAGTATTTT; CDR3 protein: CASTLGLDTQYF
D gene: TRBD1; clone size: -; V gene: TRBV7-2; J gene: TRBJ1-1; CDR3 DNA: TGTGCCAGCAGCACAGGGGGAAAGAACACTGAAGCTTTCTTT; CDR3 protein: CASSTGGKNTEAFF
D gene: -; clone size: -; V gene: TRBV6-5; J gene: TRBJ2-5; CDR3 DNA: TGTGCCAGCAGCTCAACAGGGCTGGAGACCCAGTACTTC; CDR3 protein: CASSSTGLETQYF
D gene: -; clone size: -; V gene: TRBV6-1; J gene: TRBJ2-1; CDR3 DNA: TGTGCCAGCAGTGCGACCCAGGGATCCTACAATGAGCAGTTCTTC; CDR3 protein: CASSATQGSYNEQFF
D gene: -; clone size: once; V gene: TRBV9; J gene: TRBJ2-5; CDR3 DNA: TGTGCCAGCAGCGTAGGCTCGGGAAGGCAGACCCAGTACTTC; CDR3 protein: CASSVGSGRQTQYF
D gene: -; clone size: -; V gene: TRBV4-3; J gene: TRBJ1-2; CDR3 DNA: TGCGCCAGCAGCCAAGATAGTGGGAGGGTTCATGGCTACACCTTC; CDR3 protein: CASSQDSGRVHGYTF
D gene: -; clone size: many; V gene: TRBV10-3; J gene: TRBJ1-1; CDR3 DNA: TGTGCCATCAGTGATGCGCTCACTGAAGCTTTCTTT; CDR3 protein: CAISDALTEAFF
D gene: -; clone size: -; V gene: TRBV20-1; J gene: TRBJ2-1; CDR3 DNA: TGCAGTGCGAACACCGGGACAAAAAATGTCTTC; CDR3 protein: CSANTGTKNVF
D gene: -; clone size: -; V gene: TRBV2; J gene: TRBJ2-6; CDR3 DNA: TGTGCCACCGAGCCGGGACATTCTGGGGCCAACGTCCTGACTTTC; CDR3 protein: CATEPGHSGANVLTF
D gene: -; clone size: once; V gene: TRBV6-5; J gene: TRBJ2-1; CDR3 DNA: TGTGCCGGATCTCTAGCTTTTATTCAGTTCTTC; CDR3 protein: CAGSLAFIQFF
D gene: -; clone size: -; V gene: TRBV6-5; J gene: TRBJ2-4; CDR3 DNA: TGTGCCAGCAGTAAAACAGGGATTGTCAAAAACATTCAGTACTTC; CDR3 protein: CASSKTGIVKNIQYF
D gene: -; clone size: -; V gene: TRBV6-5; J gene: TRBJ1-5; CDR3 DNA: TGTGCCAGCAGTTTACAGGGTCCGGGCAATCAGCCCCAGCATTTT; CDR3 protein: CASSLQGPGNQPQHF
D gene: TRBD1; clone size: -; V gene: TRBV5-1; J gene: TRBJ2-5; CDR3 DNA: TGCGCCAGCAGCTGGGGACAGGCCCAAGAGACCCAGTACTTC; CDR3 protein: CASSWGQAQETQYF
D gene: -; clone size: once; V gene: TRBV2; J gene: TRBJ2-7; CDR3 DNA: TGTGCCAGCAGTGCCAAGACTCTGCAGTACTTC; CDR3 protein: CASSAKTLQYF
D gene: -; clone size: -; V gene: TRBV12-5; J gene: TRBJ2-2; CDR3 DNA: TGTGCTAGTGGTTTGCCCCTTATGAGGCCCCGAGCGAACACCGGGGAGCTGTTTTTT; CDR3 protein: CASGLPLMRPRANTGELFF
D gene: TRBD1; clone size: -; V gene: TRBV27; J gene: TRBJ1-2; CDR3 DNA: TGTGCCAGCAGTTTAACCGGGACAGACTATGGCTACACCTTC; CDR3 protein: CASSLTGTDYGYTF
D gene: TRBD2; clone size: -; V gene: TRBV9; J gene: TRBJ2-1; CDR3 DNA: TGTGCCAGCAGCGTAGGTGGGTTAGCGGGAGTGCAGTTCTTC; CDR3 protein: CASSVGGLAGVQFF
D gene: TRBD1; clone size: -; V gene: TRBV5-1; J gene: TRBJ1-1; CDR3 DNA: TGCGCCAGCAGCCCTGACAGGGCGAACACTGAAGCTTTCTTT; CDR3 protein: CASSPDRANTEAFF
D gene: TRBD2; clone size: -; V gene: TRBV4-3; J gene: TRBJ2-7; CDR3 DNA: TGCGCCAGCAGCCCGGGACTACCCGGGAGTACCTACGAGCAGTACTTC; CDR3 protein: CASSPGLPGSTYEQYF
D gene: TRBD1; clone size: -; V gene: TRBV19; J gene: TRBJ2-7; CDR3 DNA: TGTGCCAGTAGTATTACGGGGCAGGGGGAAGTTACCTACGAGCAGTACTTC; CDR3 protein: CASSITGQGEVTYEQYF
D gene: -; clone size: -; V gene: TRBV9; J gene: TRBJ1-1; CDR3 DNA: TGTGCCAGCAGCGTAGCTACGGGGGGCTTTGGCACTGAAGCTTTCTTT; CDR3 protein: CASSVATGGFGTEAFF
D gene: -; clone size: -; V gene: TRBV2; J gene: TRBJ1-1; CDR3 DNA: TGTGCCAGCAGTTCTCAAGGACACATGAACACTGAAGCTTTCTTT; CDR3 protein: CASSSQGHMNTEAFF
D gene: TRBD2; clone size: -; V gene: TRBV19; J gene: TRBJ2-5; CDR3 DNA: TGTGCCAGTAGTATGCTAGCGGGGGATCAAGAGACCCAGTACTTC; CDR3 protein: CASSMLAGDQETQYF
D gene: -; clone size: -; V gene: TRBV9; J gene: TRBJ1-1; CDR3 DNA: TGTGCCAGCACCCCCAGGAACACTGAAGCTTTCTTT; CDR3 protein: CASTPRNTEAFF
D gene: -; clone size: few; V gene: TRBV6-5; J gene: TRBJ1-2; CDR3 DNA: TGTGCCAGCAGCCCCCAGGGCTATGGCTACACCTTC; CDR3 protein: CASSPQGYGYTF
D gene: -; clone size: -; V gene: TRBV27; J gene: TRBJ1-2; CDR3 DNA: TGTGCCAGCAGTTTCACAGGCGAAATCAACTATGGCTACACCTTC; CDR3 protein: CASSFTGEINYGYTF
D gene: -; clone size: -; V gene: TRBV12-5; J gene: TRBJ2-5; CDR3 DNA: TGTGCTAGTGGTGGGGCAGTCTCGGAGACCCAGTACTTC; CDR3 protein: CASGGAVSETQYF
D gene: -; clone size: many; V gene: TRBV27; J gene: TRBJ1-1; CDR3 DNA: TGTGCCAGCAGTCAGGGGTTTAAGGACACTGAAGCTTTCTTT; CDR3 protein: CASSQGFKDTEAFF
D gene: -; clone size: -; V gene: TRBV15; J gene: TRBJ2-6; CDR3 DNA: TGTGCCACCAGCAGAGATATCCCAGGAGGTGGGGCCAACGTCCTGACTTTC; CDR3 protein: CATSRDIPGGGANVLTF